The clone carrying this T cell receptor beta chain was observed many times. Antigen specificity is unknown. These data come from a study of CD8 T cells in ankylosing spondylitis. General observations from the study: The study looked at matched synovial fluid samples from ankylosing spondylitis patients. Disease-linked clones were reported to be significantly enriched there. The disease-linked clones had a CD8+ phenotype and low blood frequencies.

TCRdb re-analysed the 5' RACE reads in MiXCR, keeping a single row per CDR3 protein. The sample holds 150,000 to 200,000 distinct CDR3 sequences, 10% to 15% seen once. Germline V gene lookup returns CDR1 ENHRY and CDR2 SYGVKD. This CDR3 has 14 residues. Trimming took 6 bases from V and 5 from J, leaving 16 bases between them. The gene calls are TRBV10-3 and TRBJ1-1; possible D gene TRBD1, 6 bases. The specimen was blood, either unsorted or a sorted T cell fraction (not recorded which). This TCR was sampled from a female donor with ankylosing spondylitis or in good health (not recorded which). The CDR3 loop is CAISGGGHLTEAFF. The DNA for the CDR3 is TGTGCCATCAGCGGAGGGGGACATTTGACTGAAGCTTTCTTT.